The 19 T cell receptor beta chains below come from one sample, sequenced in a study of blood T cell repertoires in COVID-19 (dated by TCRdb to the early 2020s). Libraries were built with the immunoSEQ multiplex PCR assay. Here the immuneACCESS table is served through TCRdb, limited to in-frame sequences with V and J called. Missing clones are a known gap in these copies; in checked studies unresolved V genes cover under half, and the rest lacks a known reason. This sample has fewer than 250,000 clones in its table, and over 80% of those were observed once. Of the sample, less than 7% falls within the top ten clones. The sample comprised PBMCs or T cells enriched from blood (not recorded which). The receptors here all came from a middle-aged woman who had recovered from COVID-19.

The J gene is TRBJ2-5, the V gene TRBV7-2; 12 nucleotides agree with TRBD2. V gave up 1 base and J gave up 4 bases; unmatched junction bases: 10. The V gene's germline CDR1 is SGHTA and CDR2 FQGNSA. The CDR3 is made up of 18 amino acids. The CDR3: CASSLGRTSGKGGETQYF. The CDR3 DNA sequence: TGTGCCAGCAGCTTAGGTAGGACTAGCGGGAAAGGTGGAGAGACCCAGTACTTC.

This chain uses TRBV5-1 with TRBJ1-1; D not certain. Trimming took 3 bases from V and 1 from J, leaving 7 bases between them. The CDR3 covers 13 residues. Germline loops: CDR1 SGHRS, CDR2 YFSETQ. The CDR3 protein is CASSSYTNTEAFF. DNA of the CDR3: TGCGCCAGCAGCTCGTACACGAACACTGAAGCTTTCTTT.

This chain uses TRBV3-1 (or the pseudogene TRBV3-2) with TRBJ2-7, with TRBD1 matching 8 bases. Losses at the gene ends were 5 bases for V and 2 bases for J; bases not matched to a gene: 5. The CDR3 spans 14 residues. Per germline, CDR1 LGHDT and CDR2 YNNKEL (reference sequence). CDR3 protein: CASSAGTGPYEQYV. The CDR3 DNA reads as TGTGCCAGCAGCGCCGGGACAGGACCCTACGAGCAGTACGTC.

The table lists this clone with a few counts. The CDR3 region is CASSLVGLDLSGANVLTF. CDR3 in DNA: TGTGCCAGCAGCTTAGTCGGACTCGATCTCTCTGGGGCCAACGTCCTGACTTTC. The gene calls are TRBV7-8 and TRBJ2-6, with D perhaps TRBD2 (5 bases). The CDR3 contains 18 residues. Germline values: CDR1 SGHVS, CDR2 FQNEAQ. V lost 1 base and J 0 bases, leaving 13 bases between the germline ends.

This clone was seen just once. The V call is TRBV18, the J call TRBJ2-1; no firm D call. V lost 6 bases and J lost 8, with 11 bases in between. Per the germline V gene, CDR1 is KGHSH and CDR2 is LQKENI. The CDR3 is 12 amino acids. The CDR3 nucleotides read TGTGCCAGCTCCCCGTCCCCCTATGAGCAGTTCTTC. It is translated as CASSPSPYEQFF.

The chain links TRBV7-2 to TRBJ1-2, with TRBD1 identical over 7 bases. The ends lost 8 bases at V and 4 bases at J; junction bases unmatched: 16. The germline CDR1 and CDR2 sequences are SGHTA and FQGNSA. CDR3 length equals 16 residues. In nucleotides, the CDR3 is TGTGCCAGCTCACCGGCAGGGGGTCCGCTAGGCTATGGCTACACCTTC. This gives the protein CASSPAGGPLGYGYTF.

This clone was seen a few times. CDR3 in DNA: TGTGCCAGCAGTCCCGGGACAGGGAACACTGAAGCTTTCTTT. Translation: CASSPGTGNTEAFF. V gene TRBV28 combines with J gene TRBJ1-1, with 8 positions matching TRBD1. The CDR3 consists of 14 residues. V lost 5 bases, J lost 1 base, and 3 bases stayed unmatched. The germline gives CDR1 MDHEN, CDR2 SYDVKM.

This chain links TRBV4-1 with TRBJ1-5; TRBD1 might be the D (6 bases). Germline V gene data show CDR1 as MGHRA and CDR2 as YSYEKL. With 1 base removed from V and 0 bases from J, the gap between germline ends came to 10 bases. This CDR3 has 16 amino acids. The CDR3, as DNA: TGCGCCAGCAGCCAAGGCGCGGGGGCTAGCAATCAGCCCCAGCATTTT. The encoded protein is CASSQGAGASNQPQHF.

The chain has TRBV5-1 and TRBJ2-2; 11 positions agree with TRBD2. Trimming at V came to 4 bases and at J to 5 bases, leaving 7 bases not matched to a gene. The germline CDR1 and CDR2 sequences are SGHRS and YFSETQ. The CDR3 runs 16 residues. The CDR3 bases are TGCGCCAGCAGCCCACTAGCGGGAGATCGAACCGGGGAGCTGTTTTTT. Protein: CASSPLAGDRTGELFF.

This chain links TRBV29-1 with TRBJ1-1; D possibly corresponds to TRBD1 (6 bases). The CDR3 contains 12 residues. V lost 6 bases to trimming and J lost 11 bases, with 19 bases between them. Germline CDR1 is SQVTM and CDR2 is ANQGSEA. CDR3 loop: CSVHYRVGSAFF. The DNA of the CDR3 is TGCAGCGTCCACTACAGGGTTGGTTCGGCTTTCTTT.

J is TRBJ2-1 and V is TRBV27; 14 bases map to TRBD2. The junction had 7 bases not matched to a gene; V was cut back by 5 bases and J by 10 bases. This CDR3 contains 15 residues. Germline V gene sequence: CDR1 MNHEY, CDR2 SMNVEV (reference sequence). The CDR3 sequence is CASSAGTSGRGEQFF. CDR3 bases: TGTGCCAGCAGTGCCGGGACTAGCGGGAGAGGGGAGCAGTTCTTC.

The rearrangement links TRBV5-5 to TRBJ2-2; tentative D call: TRBD1 (5 bases). Per the germline V gene, CDR1 is SGHKS and CDR2 is YYEKEE (reference sequence). V gave up 1 base and J gave up 6 bases, with 10 bases separating them. The CDR3 loop spans 14 amino acids. In DNA, the CDR3 is TGTGCCAGCAGCTTGCTACAGGCCTCCGGGGAGCTGTTTTTT. Protein product: CASSLLQASGELFF.

The gene calls are TRBV7-6 and TRBJ2-6; 13 bases align to TRBD2. The CDR3 contains 20 residues. The V gene's germline CDR1 is SGHVS and CDR2 FNYEAQ. V was pared by 4 bases and J by 4 bases, with 13 bases of the junction left unmatched. The CDR3 here is CASSSLRTSGRKAGANVLTF. Here the CDR3 DNA reads TGTGCCAGCAGCTCACTAAGGACTAGCGGGAGAAAAGCGGGGGCCAACGTCCTGACTTTC.

J is TRBJ1-4 and V is TRBV7-9; D is unresolved. Trimming pared 4 bases from V and 12 bases from J, leaving 15 bases between. Germline CDR1 SEHNR, CDR2 FQNEAQ (reference sequence). The CDR3 totals 13 residues. Here the CDR3 DNA reads TGTGCCAGCAGCTGGATACCGGGAGGAGAACTGTTTTTT. Translation: CASSWIPGGELFF.

The chain recombines TRBV18 with TRBJ1-2, with TRBD1 as a possible D gene (6 bases). The CDR3 is 14 amino acids. Between the trimmed V and J ends, which lost 2 bases and 5 bases, there was a span of 12 bases. The V gene's germline CDR1 is KGHSH and CDR2 LQKENI. The CDR3 protein is CASSPGSRGYGYTF. In DNA, the CDR3 is TGTGCCAGCTCACCAGGGAGCAGGGGTTATGGCTACACCTTC.

This rearrangement joins TRBV7-2 to TRBJ2-3; the match to TRBD2 covers 9 bases. V dropped 1 base and J dropped 6; count of bases not matched to a gene: 2. Germline V gives CDR1 SGHTA, CDR2 FQGNSA. CDR3 length: 14 residues. In DNA form, the CDR3 reads TGTGCCAGCAGCTTAGGGCTAGCGGGGGATACGCAGTATTTT. Its protein product is CASSLGLAGDTQYF.

The CDR3 region has the DNA TGCGCCAGCAGCCCAGGACTAGCGGGAGCGGTAAATGAGCAGTTCTTC. Translation: CASSPGLAGAVNEQFF. This chain uses TRBV4-1 with TRBJ2-1; 13 positions agree with TRBD2. V trimming: 4 bases; J trimming: 7 bases; junction bases outside the gene matches: 7. Germline V gene data show CDR1 as MGHRA and CDR2 as YSYEKL. The CDR3 extends over 16 amino acids.

In this sample, this clone turned up a few times. The CDR3 reads CASSPGVGRQPQHF. CDR3 nucleotide sequence: TGTGCCAGCAGCCCCGGGGTAGGCCGTCAGCCCCAGCATTTT. The chain links TRBV7-2 to TRBJ1-5; D is undetermined. CDR3 length equals 14 residues. The ends were cut back, 5 bases at V and 6 bases at J, with 14 bases in the middle. Germline CDR1 is SGHTA and CDR2 is FQGNSA.

The chain links TRBV30 to TRBJ2-3; 10 positions match TRBD2. Trimming at V came to 0 bases and at J to 5 bases, leaving 5 bases not matched to a gene. The V gene's germline CDR1 is GTSNPN and CDR2 SVGIG (reference sequence). The CDR3 length is 15 residues. CDR3 coding DNA: TGTGCCTGGAGTGTACGGCTAGCGGGGGAAGATACGCAGTATTTT. As protein: CAWSVRLAGEDTQYF.